Listed below are T cell receptor beta chains from one sample, sequenced in a study of blood T cell repertoires in COVID-19. The protocol was immunoSEQ multiplex PCR, while the TCRdb copy is restricted to in-frame clones and leaves out a portion. The data contain approximately 230,000 clones, roughly 90% of them singletons. The sample consisted of peripheral blood. The receptors were sampled from a woman in her thirties or forties who had recovered from COVID-19. Both conserved end residues are trimmed from each CDR3.

CDR3 protein | V gene
PGSARTAGSGVNSYNEQF | TRBV22-1
ASSTGQHYGYT | TRBV18
ASSLLAESSYEQY | TRBV7-3
ASSPFLLAGVNEQY | TRBV3-1/TRBV3-2
ASSGQGANSEAF | TRBV18
ASSDRQGRLTGELF | TRBV19
ASSRPRAGGPRDEQF | TRBV5-4
ASSRTGYEQY | TRBV11-2
ASSYEGGASYEQY | TRBV6-5
ASSQDTGTSGRMDTQY | TRBV4-2
AWSVPDSFLNYGYT | TRBV30
ASYSHNSPLH | TRBV6-6
SGQTSGRAVEQY | TRBV29-1
ASSISQNYEQY | TRBV19
ASSARTAGANVLT | TRBV19
ASSLEGLGGAGNEQF | TRBV7-2
ASSIDFNTGELF | TRBV19
ASREGILNTEAF | TRBV2
ASSQPPGTRMGEQF | TRBV4-2
ASSLDFYNEQF | TRBV27
ASSLDRGRKDGELF | TRBV7-6
ASGQGLAGTYEQY | TRBV12-5
ASGWGTGKSNEQY | TRBV12-5
ASSFAGATYEQY | TRBV27
ASSAQRGSDTQY | TRBV5-4
ASSSTVYGYT | TRBV12-3/TRBV12-4
SASVQGPTGELF | TRBV20-1
ASSFAGVNTIY | TRBV5-1
ASSTQGYSSYEQY | TRBV6-6
ASSFRGQGLNSPLH | TRBV27
ASSPPGGGLETQY | TRBV7-8
ASIAGTSGRATETQY | TRBV2
ASSLQGSSYNSPLH | TRBV7-2
ASSLDSSYEQY | TRBV12-3/TRBV12-4
ASSWDRAAYGYT | TRBV7-2
ASNSGSYEQY | TRBV6-6
ASSLVGGVISYEQY | TRBV11-2
ASSPTGTGNTIY | TRBV3-1/TRBV3-2
ASSRDSYSNQPQH | TRBV7-9
ASSSARLSTDTQY | TRBV5-1
ASSLAPGFDYEQY | TRBV7-6
ATSRDIILAGGANEQY | TRBV15
ASSTDRVANSPLH | TRBV27
ASSLDVSGADEQF | TRBV5-1
ASSLLASSYEQF | TRBV27